This TCR beta chain is from a study of blood T cell repertoires in COVID-19 (dated by TCRdb to 2018 to 2020). At the level of the whole study: Collaborator samples came from the United States, Italy and Spain and covered acute and convalescent phases of COVID-19. The material from the prospective study consisted of cDNA or gDNA derived from T cells, B-cell-depleted T cells, or PBMCs. Deeply sampled blood TCRbeta repertoires from subjects exposed to, actively infected with, or recovered from COVID-19 were included in the dataset. The repertoires were released in a freely available public database intended as a resource for research on the immune response to SARS-CoV-2. Samples came from the ongoing ImmuneRACE study (first 160 participants) plus 1,254 subjects from 6 global collaborators. Sample metadata almost always included a de-identified subject ID, COVID-19 status, age in years and sex. Where available, HLA class I and class II types were taken from metadata supplied by the sample provider and were not determined by assay-based typing. Findings and caveats that apply to the study as a whole: How much clinical and demographic metadata was included differed by source and by participant, and the metadata was provided uncurated.

CDR1 and CDR2, looked up from the germline V gene, are MGHRA and YSYEKL. From the cysteine through the phenylalanine, the CDR3 covers 13 amino acids. This entry keeps only the CDR3 DNA: 39 bases, framed from base 1. At the junction V is shortened by 4 bases and J by 9 bases, with 13 bases in between. One collaborating source in Seattle enrolled patients during active infection and followed them longitudinally through the course of disease. Collaborating institutions collected whole blood in K2EDTA tubes following their own protocols. For TCRbeta analysis, collaborators shipped samples in one of three forms: frozen whole blood, isolated PBMCs, or DNA extracted from either of those sample types. In regard to this clone: Its antigen is not yet known. Nothing much larger sits one base from this clone, and base qualities are not available.

The immunoSEQ Assay, a bias-controlled multiplex PCR, was used to amplify TCRbeta CDR3 regions from genomic DNA. Under the source paper's analysis protocol: The number of nucleated cells in each sample was estimated by amplification of reference gene primers within the assay. To quantify the absolute abundance of each unique TCRbeta CDR3 rearrangement, sequence reads were collapsed and filtered. For each sample, productive Simpson clonality was calculated as the square root of Simpson's diversity index over productive rearrangements. This is the immuneACCESS table as TCRdb keeps it, with only in-frame sequences that have V and J called. A part of the clones is gone; compared with another copy, unresolved V genes explain less than half, and the rest is unexplained. V and J calls and clone size follow that table, whereas D and trimming were derived from the DNA. This sample gives about 190,000 clones in total; 80% to 85% of them show up just once. The ten most abundant clones make up 12% of the sample.

This clonotype was obtained from a woman older than 75 with COVID-19, enrolled during active disease. This sequence uses TRBV4-1 and TRBJ2-1; a tentative D match to TRBD1 spans 5 bases. The sample taken for sequencing was peripheral blood. This receptor carries the CDR3 CASSPPRVREQFF. The DNA reads as follows: TGCGCCAGCAGCCCCCCCAGGGTTCGTGAGCAGTTCTTC.